This T cell receptor beta chain is drawn from a study of vaccination effects on CD4 cells after COVID-19. Clones were sequenced by immunoSEQ multiplex PCR, and TCRdb holds only the in-frame ones, with some missing. The sample has 15,000 to 20,000 clones; 60% to 85% are singletons. The CDR3 loop spans 14 amino acids. V was clipped by 0 bases and J by 1 base, with 4 bases between them. Germline values: CDR1 LGHDT, CDR2 YNNKEL (reference sequence). Antigen-specific CD4+ T cells were expanded with viral peptide pools in the ViraFEST assay before sequencing. Culturing for nine to ten days preceded CD4+ T cell isolation. Two-dose BNT162b2 or mRNA-1273 vaccination was given to participants. Half of the medium was exchanged for IL-2 medium on both days 3 and 7. A remark on this clone: Its specificity is not known.

J is TRBJ1-5 and V is TRBV3-1 (or the pseudogene TRBV3-2), with no clear D. The TCR comes from a human donor who received a COVID-19 vaccine. This specimen consisted of CD4+ T cells from PBMCs cultured with HCoV-NL63 spike peptides, obtained after COVID-19 vaccination. The CDR3 DNA sequence: TGTGCCAGCAGCCAAGATGAGAGCAATCAGCCCCAGCATTTT. As protein: CASSQDESNQPQHF.